Shown below are 5 T cell receptor beta chains from a single sample sequenced in a study of cytomegalovirus exposure and HLA in healthy donors. The PCR used 60 Vbeta and 13 Jbeta primers. The data were produced by immunoSEQ multiplex PCR, yet TCRdb's version contains in-frame clones alone and is incomplete. This table holds some 130,000 clones, 79% found once. The sample was PBMCs. Receptors originate from a man aged 40-55 years in good health and CMV-seropositive.

This clone was counted between two and nine times. The V call is TRBV6-1, the J call TRBJ2-7; TRBD2 agrees at 8 bases. The CDR3 sequence is 15 residues long. Trimming removed 7 bases from V and 5 bases from J; junction bases left unmatched: 13. The germline V gene encodes CDR1 MNHNS and CDR2 SASEGT. CDR3: CASTLGERESNEQYF. CDR3 sequence (DNA): TGTGCCAGCACCCTAGGTGAGCGGGAGAGCAACGAGCAGTACTTC.

This clone was seen once. The chain recombines TRBV6-1 with TRBJ2-7, with 8 bases aligning to TRBD1. The CDR3 contains 15 residues. The germline gives CDR1 MNHNS, CDR2 SASEGT. Germline trimming cut 4 bases from V and 6 bases from J; bases unmatched to any gene: 11. This chain's CDR3 is CASSVSGTGVGEQYF. CDR3 bases: TGTGCCAGCAGTGTATCTGGGACAGGCGTCGGCGAGCAGTACTTC.

The V and J genes are TRBV28 and TRBJ1-2; D might be TRBD1 (6 bases). Trimming shortened V by 6 bases and J by 5 bases, and 16 bases separated the two germline ends. CDR1 and CDR2 from the germline V gene are MDHEN and SYDVKM. There are 14 residues in the CDR3. The CDR3 loop reads CASSLTAGEYGYTF. The CDR3 nucleotides read TGTGCCAGCAGCCTAACCGCAGGGGAATATGGCTACACCTTC.

The chain is built from TRBV5-1 and TRBJ1-1; tentatively, D is TRBD1 (6 bases). In germline, CDR1 is SGHRS, CDR2 YFSETQ. Between the trimmed V and J ends, which lost 0 bases and 6 bases, there was a span of 12 bases. This CDR3 is built from 14 residues. CDR3 region: CASSLAGVGAEAFF. CDR3 coding DNA: TGCGCCAGCAGCTTGGCAGGGGTGGGGGCTGAAGCTTTCTTT.

The rearrangement links TRBV7-9 to TRBJ2-2, with D perhaps matching TRBD2 (5 bases). The CDR3 covers 17 residues. V was clipped by 5 bases and J by 1 base, with 17 bases between them. The germline V gene encodes CDR1 SEHNR and CDR2 FQNEAQ (reference sequence). CDR3 DNA: TGTGCCAGCAGCCCTTTAGCGCCCATAGGGAACACCGGGGAGCTGTTTTTT. Its translation is CASSPLAPIGNTGELFF.